The 8 T cell receptor beta chains reported below all come from one sample, sequenced in a study of T cell clonality in common variable immunodeficiency (dated by TCRdb to between 2014 and 2017). Antigen specificity for these receptors is unknown. The library was obtained by the immunoSEQ multiplex PCR assay. TCRdb holds this immuneACCESS table with in-frame rearrangements only. Some clones are missing; in checked studies, unresolved V genes explain under half, and the rest has no known cause. Listed for this sample are fewer than 40,000 clones, none observed only a single time. About 5% of the sample rests with the top ten. Study-level results and caveats: Reportedly, TCRbeta sequences from CVID had fewer deletions and N-nucleotide insertions, and highly modified clones with 13 or more V deletions were absent from CVID.

The source material was peripheral blood mononuclear cells. The source of these receptors is a human donor with common variable immunodeficiency.

This clone was detected ten times or more. The missing CDR3 end, 3 residues past where the read stops, is filled in from the germline J gene. The chain couples TRBV5-4 to TRBJ1-2; no definite D call. The germline V and J ends were trimmed by 3 bases and 4 bases, with 4 bases remaining between them. This CDR3 is 11 amino acids long. CDR1 SGHNT and CDR2 YYREEE come from the germline V gene (reference sequence). The CDR3 loop reads CASSSLYGYTF. CDR3 bases read: TGTGCCAGCAGCTCACTCTATGGC.

This clone was observed a few times. The covered CDR3 bases are TGTGCCAGCCACAAGGTTAGCGGGGGGGCCGCTGAG. Protein product: CASHKVSGGAAE. The complete CDR3 protein is CASHKVSGGAAEQFF. The chain joins TRBV7-8 to TRBJ2-1; TRBD2 agrees at 11 bases. From the germline J gene comes the end of the CDR3, since the read stops 3 residues before it. The CDR3 covers 15 residues. CDR1 is SGHVS and CDR2 is FQNEAQ in the germline V gene. V lost 8 bases, J lost 9 bases, and 12 bases stayed unmatched.

In the case of this clone: The CDR3 end is not reached by the read, which stops 3 residues before it; the germline J gene fills it in. The chain recombines TRBV19 with TRBJ1-1; D is possibly TRBD1 (6 bases). Trimming cost V 8 bases and J 1 base, with 14 bases left between them. The germline gives CDR1 LNHDA, CDR2 SQIVND (reference sequence). There are 14 residues in the CDR3. CDR3 DNA (partial): TGTGCCAGTCAAGGAGGGACAAGGAACACTGAA. Translating gives CASQGGTRNTE. The CDR3 reads in full as CASQGGTRNTEAFF.

Partial CDR3 DNA: TGTGCCAGCAGGGCACCAGATACG. This translates into CASRAPDT. The entire CDR3 is CASRAPDTQYF. V and J are TRBV6-2 or TRBV6-3 and TRBJ2-3, with D unresolved. The CDR3 end is not reached by the read, which stops 3 residues before it; the germline J gene fills it in. Looked up from germline, CDR1 is MNHEY and CDR2 is SVGEGT. The V and J ends lost 6 bases and 4 bases respectively, with 5 bases between them. This CDR3 region has 11 residues.

There are a few counts of this clone. With the read ending 3 residues before the CDR3 end, the germline J gene is used to fill in that end. The chain uses TRBV19 and TRBJ1-2; 8 bases are a match to TRBD1. This CDR3 spans 14 amino acids. Germline lookup yields CDR1 LNHDA and CDR2 SQIVND (reference sequence). V was pared by 9 bases and J by 0 bases, with 6 bases of the junction left unmatched. This CDR3 is CARETGVPNYGYTF. The sequenced CDR3 bases are TGTGCCAGGGAGACAGGGGTGCCTAACTATGGC.

This clone showed up just a few times. The sequenced fragment ends 3 residues before the CDR3 boundary, so the rest is inferred from the germline J gene. The chain links TRBV2 to TRBJ2-5; 7 positions agree with TRBD2. The CDR3 sequence is 16 residues long. In germline, CDR1 is SNHLY, CDR2 FYNNEI. The V gene end was trimmed by 5 bases and the J gene end by 3 bases; junction bases not matched to a gene: 12. The covered CDR3 bases are TGTGCCAGCAGTAGAACGGCGCGGGGGTTTGAAGAGACC. It codes for CASSRTARGFEET. Given in full, the CDR3 is CASSRTARGFEETQYF.

There are a few counts of this clone. The read finishes 3 residues shy of the CDR3 end, and the germline J gene is used to complete it. The chain has TRBV19 and TRBJ2-7; 10 nucleotides align to TRBD2. Germline CDR1 reads LNHDA; CDR2 reads SQIVND (reference sequence). The CDR3 extends over 14 amino acids. Trimming cost V 6 bases and J 5 bases; bases outside gene matches: 7. The CDR3 bases that were read are TGTGCCAGTAGCGAGGGACTAGCGAAGAACGAG. This sequence encodes CASSEGLAKNE. The entire CDR3 is CASSEGLAKNEQYF.

CDR3 protein: CASSLEQGGETQYF. The CDR3 DNA, read in part, is TGTGCCAGCAGCTTGGAACAGGGAGGTGAGACC. This chain joins TRBV5-6 and TRBJ2-5; either TRBD1 or TRBD2 may supply D (6 bases each). The CDR3 end falls 3 residues outside the read, so it is completed with the germline J gene. With 0 bases removed from V and 5 bases from J, the gap between germline ends came to 11 bases. The CDR3 totals 14 residues. CDR1 SGHDT and CDR2 YYEEEE come from the germline V gene.